This T cell receptor (beta chain) comes out of a study of response to subunit inactivated influenza vaccine. V lost 0 bases to trimming and J lost 12 bases; unmatched junction nucleotides: 7. The CDR3 is made up of 13 amino acids. CDR1 and CDR2 (germline): GTSNPN, SVGIG (reference sequence). The sample holds a few counts of this clonotype. Its antigen is unknown. Study observations and caveats: The authors offered the suggestion that each seasonal influenza vaccination recruits few new T cells.

TCRdb reprocessed the RT-PCR reads with MiXCR, giving one entry per CDR3 protein. The sample includes hundreds of thousands of distinct CDR3 sequences, about 15% of them seen just once. The chain links TRBV30 to TRBJ2-1; the match to TRBD1 covers 8 bases. The specimen comprised PBMCs from blood, sampled 11 to 12 days after vaccination. The receptor's source is a man over 45 who received an inactivated influenza vaccine. The CDR3 region is CAWSVQGVPRQFF. The CDR3 DNA reads as TGTGCCTGGAGTGTACAGGGGGTTCCCCGGCAGTTCTTC.